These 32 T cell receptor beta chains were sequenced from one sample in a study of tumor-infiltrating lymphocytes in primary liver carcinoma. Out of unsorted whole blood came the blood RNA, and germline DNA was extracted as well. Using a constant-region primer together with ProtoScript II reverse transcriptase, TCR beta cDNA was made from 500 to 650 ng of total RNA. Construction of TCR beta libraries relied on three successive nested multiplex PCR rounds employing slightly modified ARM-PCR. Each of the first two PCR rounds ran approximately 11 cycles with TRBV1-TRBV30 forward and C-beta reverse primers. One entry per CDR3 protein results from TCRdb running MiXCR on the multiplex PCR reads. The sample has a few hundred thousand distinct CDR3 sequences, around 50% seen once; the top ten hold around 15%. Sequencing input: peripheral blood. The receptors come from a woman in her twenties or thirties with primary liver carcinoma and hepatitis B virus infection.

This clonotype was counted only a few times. The CDR3 region is CAWSSRTSGRATSTDTQYF. CDR3 in DNA: TGTGCCTGGAGCAGTAGGACTAGCGGGAGGGCCACTAGCACAGATACGCAGTATTTT. J is TRBJ2-3 and V is TRBV30; 15 bases match TRBD2. V was pared by 3 bases and J by 0 bases, with 10 bases of the junction left unmatched. CDR3 size: 19 residues. In germline, CDR1 is GTSNPN, CDR2 SVGIG (reference sequence).

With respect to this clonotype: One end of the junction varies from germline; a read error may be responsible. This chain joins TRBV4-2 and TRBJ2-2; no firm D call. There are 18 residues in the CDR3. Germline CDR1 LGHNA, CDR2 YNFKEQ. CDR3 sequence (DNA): TGTGTCAGCAGCCAAGAGTCATCACCCTTTGCGAACACTGGGGAGCTGTTTTTT. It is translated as CVSSQESSPFANTGELFF.

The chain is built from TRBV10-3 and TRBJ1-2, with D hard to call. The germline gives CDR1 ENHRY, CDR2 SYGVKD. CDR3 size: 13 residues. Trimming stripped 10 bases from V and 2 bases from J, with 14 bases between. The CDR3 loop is CATTGVTNYGYTF. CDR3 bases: TGTGCCACAACTGGGGTCACCAACTATGGCTACACCTTC.

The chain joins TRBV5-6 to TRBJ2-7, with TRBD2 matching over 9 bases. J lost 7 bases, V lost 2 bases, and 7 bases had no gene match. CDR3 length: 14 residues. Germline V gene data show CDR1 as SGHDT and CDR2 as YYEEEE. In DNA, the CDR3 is TGTGCCAGCAGCTTTCGTCCTAGCGGGATAGAGCAGTACTTC. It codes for CASSFRPSGIEQYF.

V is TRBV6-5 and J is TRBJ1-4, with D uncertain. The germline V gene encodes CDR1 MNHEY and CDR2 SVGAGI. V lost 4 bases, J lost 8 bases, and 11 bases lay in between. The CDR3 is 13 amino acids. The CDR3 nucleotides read TGTGCCAGCAGTTTGGGCAGAGCAGAAAAACTGTTTTTT. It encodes CASSLGRAEKLFF.

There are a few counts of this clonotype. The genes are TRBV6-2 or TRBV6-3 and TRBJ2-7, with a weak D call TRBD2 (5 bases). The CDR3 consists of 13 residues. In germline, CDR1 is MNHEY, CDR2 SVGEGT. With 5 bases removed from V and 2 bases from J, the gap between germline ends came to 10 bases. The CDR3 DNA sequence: TGTGCCAGCAGTAGGACTTCCCCCTACGAGCAGTACTTC. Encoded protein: CASSRTSPYEQYF.

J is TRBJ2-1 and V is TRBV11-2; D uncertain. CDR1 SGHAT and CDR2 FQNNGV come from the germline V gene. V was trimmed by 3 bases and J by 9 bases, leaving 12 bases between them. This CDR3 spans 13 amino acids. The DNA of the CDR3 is TGTGCCAGCAGCTTGAATTCTTTCAGTGAGCAGTTCTTC. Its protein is CASSLNSFSEQFF.

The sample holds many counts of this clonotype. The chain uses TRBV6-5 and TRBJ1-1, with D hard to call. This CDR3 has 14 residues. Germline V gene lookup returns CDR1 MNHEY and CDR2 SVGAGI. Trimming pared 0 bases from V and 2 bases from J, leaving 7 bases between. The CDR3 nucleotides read TGTGCCAGCAGTTACTCGTACATTAACACTGAAGCTTTCTTT. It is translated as CASSYSYINTEAFF.

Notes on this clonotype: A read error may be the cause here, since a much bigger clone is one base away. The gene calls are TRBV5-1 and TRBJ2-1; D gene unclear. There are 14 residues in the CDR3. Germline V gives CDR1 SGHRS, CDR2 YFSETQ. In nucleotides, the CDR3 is TGCGCCAACAGCGAGACTTTCGCCTACAATGAGCAGTTCTTC. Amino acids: CANSETFAYNEQFF.

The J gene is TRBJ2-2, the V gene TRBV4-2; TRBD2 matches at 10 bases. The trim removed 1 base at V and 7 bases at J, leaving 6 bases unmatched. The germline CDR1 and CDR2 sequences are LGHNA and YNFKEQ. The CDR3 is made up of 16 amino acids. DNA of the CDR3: TGTGCCAGCAGCCAAGCTAGCGGGAGCAGGATCGGGGAGCTGTTTTTT. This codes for CASSQASGSRIGELFF.

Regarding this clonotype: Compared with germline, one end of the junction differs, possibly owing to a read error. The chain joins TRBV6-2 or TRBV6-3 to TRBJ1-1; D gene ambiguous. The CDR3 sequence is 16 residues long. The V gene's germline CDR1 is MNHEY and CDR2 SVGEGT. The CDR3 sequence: CASSSMAAGENGEAFF. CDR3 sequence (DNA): TGCGCCAGCAGTTCAATGGCAGCTGGGGAGAATGGCGAAGCTTTCTTT.

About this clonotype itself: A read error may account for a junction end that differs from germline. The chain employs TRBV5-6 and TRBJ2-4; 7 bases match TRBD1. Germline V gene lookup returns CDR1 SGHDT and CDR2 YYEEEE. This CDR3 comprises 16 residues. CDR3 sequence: CACSLLSGTDKNIQYF. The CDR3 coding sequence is TGTGCCTGCAGCTTGCTATCCGGGACAGACAAAAACATTCAGTACTTC.

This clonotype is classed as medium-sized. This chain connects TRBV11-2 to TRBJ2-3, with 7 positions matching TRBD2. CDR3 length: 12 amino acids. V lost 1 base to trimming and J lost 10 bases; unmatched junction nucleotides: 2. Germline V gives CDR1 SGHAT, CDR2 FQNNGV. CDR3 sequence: CASSLVLAAQYF. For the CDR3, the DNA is TGTGCCAGCAGCTTAGTCCTAGCGGCGCAGTATTTT.

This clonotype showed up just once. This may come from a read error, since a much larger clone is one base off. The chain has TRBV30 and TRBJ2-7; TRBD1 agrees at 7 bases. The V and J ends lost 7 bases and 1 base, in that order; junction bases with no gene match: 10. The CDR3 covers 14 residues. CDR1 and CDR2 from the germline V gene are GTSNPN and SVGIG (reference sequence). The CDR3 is CAYSSGGQSYEQYF. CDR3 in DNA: TGTGCCTATTCCTCAGGGGGACAGTCCTACGAGCAGTACTTC.

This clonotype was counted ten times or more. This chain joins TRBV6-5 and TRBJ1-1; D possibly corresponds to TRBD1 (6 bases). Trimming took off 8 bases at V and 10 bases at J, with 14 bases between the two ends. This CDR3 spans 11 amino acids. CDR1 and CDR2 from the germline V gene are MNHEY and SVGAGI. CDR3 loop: CASQTQGRAFF. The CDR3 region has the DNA TGTGCCAGCCAGACACAGGGCCGAGCTTTCTTT.

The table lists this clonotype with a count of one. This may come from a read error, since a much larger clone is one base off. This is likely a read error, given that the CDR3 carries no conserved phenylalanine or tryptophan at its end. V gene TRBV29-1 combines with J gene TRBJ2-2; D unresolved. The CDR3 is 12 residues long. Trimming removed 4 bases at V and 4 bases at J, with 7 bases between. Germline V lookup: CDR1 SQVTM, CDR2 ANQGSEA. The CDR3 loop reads CSVGRGTGELFS. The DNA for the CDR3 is TGCAGCGTTGGACGAGGCACCGGGGAGCTGTTTTCT.

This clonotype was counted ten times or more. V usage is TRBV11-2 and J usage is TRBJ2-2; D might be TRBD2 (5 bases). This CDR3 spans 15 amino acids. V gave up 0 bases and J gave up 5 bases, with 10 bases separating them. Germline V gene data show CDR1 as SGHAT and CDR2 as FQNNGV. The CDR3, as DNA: TGTGCCAGCAGCTTAGATCGGACTGTAACCGGGGAGCTGTTTTTT. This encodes CASSLDRTVTGELFF.

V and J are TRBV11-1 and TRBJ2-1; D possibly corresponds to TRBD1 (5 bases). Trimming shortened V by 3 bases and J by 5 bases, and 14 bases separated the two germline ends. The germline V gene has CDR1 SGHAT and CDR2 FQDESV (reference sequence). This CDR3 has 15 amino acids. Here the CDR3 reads CASSLGQGTHNEQFF. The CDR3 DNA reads TGTGCCAGCAGCTTGGGGCAGGGCACTCACAATGAGCAGTTCTTC.

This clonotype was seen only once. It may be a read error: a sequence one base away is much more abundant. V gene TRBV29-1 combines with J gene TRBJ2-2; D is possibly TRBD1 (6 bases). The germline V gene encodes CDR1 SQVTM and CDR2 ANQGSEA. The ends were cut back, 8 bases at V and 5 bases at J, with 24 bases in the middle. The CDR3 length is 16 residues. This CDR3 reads CSFLHPDRTGTGELFF. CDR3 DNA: TGCAGCTTCCTTCATCCGGACAGAACTGGAACCGGGGAGCTGTTTTTT.

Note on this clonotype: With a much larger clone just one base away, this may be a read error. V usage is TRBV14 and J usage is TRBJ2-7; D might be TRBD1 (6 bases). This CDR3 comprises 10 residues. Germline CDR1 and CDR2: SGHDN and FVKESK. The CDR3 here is CDRAAYEQYF. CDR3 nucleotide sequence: TGTGACAGGGCTGCCTACGAGCAGTACTTC.

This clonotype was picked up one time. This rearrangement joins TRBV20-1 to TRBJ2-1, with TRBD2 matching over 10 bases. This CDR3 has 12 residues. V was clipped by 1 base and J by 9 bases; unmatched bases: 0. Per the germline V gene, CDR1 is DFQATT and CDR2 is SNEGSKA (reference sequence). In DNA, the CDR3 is TGCAGTGCTAGAGGACTAGCGGGTGAGCAGTTCTTC. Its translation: CSARGLAGEQFF.

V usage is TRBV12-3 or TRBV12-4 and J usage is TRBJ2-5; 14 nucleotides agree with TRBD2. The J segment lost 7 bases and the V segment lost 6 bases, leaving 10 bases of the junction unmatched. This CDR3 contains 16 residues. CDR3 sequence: CASRRTTSGRGGTQYF. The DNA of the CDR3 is TGTGCCAGCAGGAGAACGACTAGCGGGAGGGGGGGGACCCAGTACTTC.

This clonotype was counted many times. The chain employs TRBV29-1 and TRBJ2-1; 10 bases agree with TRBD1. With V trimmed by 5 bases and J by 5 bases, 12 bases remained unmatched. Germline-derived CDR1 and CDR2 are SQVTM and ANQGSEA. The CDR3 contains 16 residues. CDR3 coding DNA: TGCAGCGTTCTCCAACTCGACAGGGGGCGGAACAATGAGCAGTTCTTC. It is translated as CSVLQLDRGRNNEQFF.

The CDR3 DNA reads as TGTGCCAGCAGCCAAACGACGGGCTATGGCTACACCTTC. Translation: CASSQTTGYGYTF. The chain employs TRBV16 and TRBJ1-2; D remains unclear. The V gene lost 2 bases and the J gene lost 4 bases, with 8 bases spanning the gap. The germline V gene has CDR1 KGHSY and CDR2 FQNENV. This CDR3 has 13 amino acids.

The CDR3 DNA sequence: TGTGCCAGCAGTATGGGGGGTAGCAATCAGCCCCAGCATTTT. Residues: CASSMGGSNQPQHF. The chain carries TRBV28 and TRBJ1-5; a possible D gene is TRBD1 (5 bases). CDR3 length: 14 amino acids. Germline assignment: CDR1 MDHEN and CDR2 SYDVKM. The ends were cut back, 5 bases at V and 0 bases at J, with 8 bases in the middle.

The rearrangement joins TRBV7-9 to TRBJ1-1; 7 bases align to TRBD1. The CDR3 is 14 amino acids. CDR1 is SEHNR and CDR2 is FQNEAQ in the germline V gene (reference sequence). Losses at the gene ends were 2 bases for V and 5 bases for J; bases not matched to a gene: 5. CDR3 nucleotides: TGTGCCAGCAGCTTAAATACAGGGGTGACTGAAGCTTTCTTT. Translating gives CASSLNTGVTEAFF.

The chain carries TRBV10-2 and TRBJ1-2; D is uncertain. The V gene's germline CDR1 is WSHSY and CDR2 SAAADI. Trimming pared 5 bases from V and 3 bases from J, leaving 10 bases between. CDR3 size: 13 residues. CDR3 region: CASSFLKDYGYTF. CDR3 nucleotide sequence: TGCGCCAGCAGTTTCCTAAAGGACTATGGCTACACCTTC.

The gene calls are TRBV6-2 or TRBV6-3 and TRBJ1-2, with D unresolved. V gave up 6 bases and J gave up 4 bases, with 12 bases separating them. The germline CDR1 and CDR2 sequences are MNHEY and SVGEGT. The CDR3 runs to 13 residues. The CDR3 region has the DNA TGTGCCAGCAGGCCGGATCCTAGCTATGGCTACACCTTC. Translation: CASRPDPSYGYTF.

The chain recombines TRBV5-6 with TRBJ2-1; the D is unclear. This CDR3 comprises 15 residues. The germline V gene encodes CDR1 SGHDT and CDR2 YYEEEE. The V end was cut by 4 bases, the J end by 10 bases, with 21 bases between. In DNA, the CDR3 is TGTGCCAGCAGCCTTAAGTCCCTAGGGTTCTACGAGCAGTTCTTC. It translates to CASSLKSLGFYEQFF.

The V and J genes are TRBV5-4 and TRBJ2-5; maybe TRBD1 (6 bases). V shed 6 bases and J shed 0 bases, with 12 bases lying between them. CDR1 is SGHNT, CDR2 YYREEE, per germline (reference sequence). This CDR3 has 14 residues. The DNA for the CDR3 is TGTGCCAGCAACCCAGGGGAATACCAAGAGACCCAGTACTTC. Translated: CASNPGEYQETQYF.

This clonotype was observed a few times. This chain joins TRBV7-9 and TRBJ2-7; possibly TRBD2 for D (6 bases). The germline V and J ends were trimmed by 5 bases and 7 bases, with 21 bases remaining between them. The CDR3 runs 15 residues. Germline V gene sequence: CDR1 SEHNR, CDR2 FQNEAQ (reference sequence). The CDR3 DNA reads TGTGCCAGCAGCCAAAGGCGGGAACCCTTCAGTGAGCAGTACTTC. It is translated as CASSQRREPFSEQYF.

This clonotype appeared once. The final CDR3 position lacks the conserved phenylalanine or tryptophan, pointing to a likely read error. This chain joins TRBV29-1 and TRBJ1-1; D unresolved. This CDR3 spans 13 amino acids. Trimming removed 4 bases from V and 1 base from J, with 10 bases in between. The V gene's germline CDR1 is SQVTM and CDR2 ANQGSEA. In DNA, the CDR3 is TGCAGCGTTGTAACTCAACAGAACACTGAAGCTTTCTCT. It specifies CSVVTQQNTEAFS.